This TCR beta chain appears in the sequencing data of a study of cytomegalovirus exposure and HLA in healthy donors. Study results and caveats: Testing in vitro showed a few CMV-associated chains specific for CMV antigens.

Amplification used 60 Vbeta primers and 13 Jbeta primers. The assay was immunoSEQ multiplex PCR, and TCRdb's table has in-frame clones only and misses some. The table lists about 150,000 clones, over 70% of them singletons, with 1.3% in the top ten. This clone was seen only a few times. Its antigen is unidentified. The clonotype originates from a man aged 45-60 years in good health and CMV-seropositive. The sequenced material came from PBMCs.

The CDR3 region is CASSIDGSPTTKRPKNIQYF. CDR3 nucleotide sequence: TGTGCCAGTAGTATAGATGGGAGCCCCACTACGAAGAGGCCCAAAAACATTCAGTACTTC. This rearrangement joins TRBV19 to TRBJ2-4; D is possibly TRBD2 (5 bases). The CDR3 spans 20 residues. V lost 0 bases and J lost 2, with 23 bases in between. Germline-derived CDR1 and CDR2 are LNHDA and SQIVND (reference sequence).